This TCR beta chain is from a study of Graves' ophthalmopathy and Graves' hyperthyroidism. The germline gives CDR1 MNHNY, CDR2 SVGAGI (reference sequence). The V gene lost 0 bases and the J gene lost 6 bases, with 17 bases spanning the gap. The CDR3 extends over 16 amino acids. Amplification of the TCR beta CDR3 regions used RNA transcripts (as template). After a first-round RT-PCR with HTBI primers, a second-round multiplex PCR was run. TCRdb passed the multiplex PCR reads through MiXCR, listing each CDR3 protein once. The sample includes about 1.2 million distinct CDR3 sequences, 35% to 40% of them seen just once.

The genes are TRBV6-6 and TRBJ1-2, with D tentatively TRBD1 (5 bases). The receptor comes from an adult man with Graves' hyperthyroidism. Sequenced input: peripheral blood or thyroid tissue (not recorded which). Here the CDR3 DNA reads TGTGCCAGCAGTTACTCCACGGCGAGGGGCATGAATGGCTACACCTTC. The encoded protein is CASSYSTARGMNGYTF.